The present T cell receptor (beta chain) was sequenced within a study of T cell responses to AZD1222 COVID-19 vaccine. This CDR3 has 14 residues. Germline V gene sequence: CDR1 SGHVS, CDR2 FQNEAQ. Trimming pared 1 base from V and 5 bases from J, leaving 10 bases between. The table came from immunoSEQ multiplex PCR; TCRdb's copy has only in-frame clones and leaves some out. The data hold roughly 150,000 clones, with just over 90% observed a single time. The gene calls are TRBV7-8 and TRBJ2-3; D is ambiguous. The sequence was collected from an adult who received the AZD1222 COVID-19 vaccine. Here the sequenced sample was peripheral blood, taken 28 days after the second AZD1222 dose. For the CDR3, the DNA is TGTGCCAGCAGCTTAGTGTATGGTGGAGATACGCAGTATTTT. Protein product: CASSLVYGGDTQYF.